This TCR beta chain was captured in a study of control samples from healthy donors and cancer patients. TCRdb keeps only in-frame clones here, not all; method: immunoSEQ multiplex PCR. The sample comprises over 85,000 clones, approximately 87% of which are singletons, and about 3.7% rests with the top ten. V lost 3 bases, J lost 1 base, and 8 bases lay in between. The CDR3 spans 14 residues. Looked up from germline, CDR1 is KGHSH and CDR2 is LQKENI. The specimen was PBMCs. This chain joins TRBV18 and TRBJ2-3; D possibly corresponds to TRBD2 (6 bases). This TCR was sampled from a woman aged 55-70 years with lung cancer. The CDR3 nucleotides read TGTGCCAGCTCACCGCCTAGCGGCACAGATACGCAGTATTTT. It specifies CASSPPSGTDTQYF.